This T cell receptor (beta chain) emerged from a study of identical twins. Study results and caveats: The study found weaker excess twin sharing in beta out-of-frame sequences. Zero-insertion analyses could be partly confounded by invariant MAIT and iNKT cells.

Each cDNA held unique molecular identifiers, and template switching gave it a universal primer site. Via MiXCR, TCRdb re-called the 5' RACE reads, giving one row per CDR3 protein. The table shows 1.5 million to 2 million distinct CDR3 sequences, with about 30% occurring only once. CDR1 is DFQATT and CDR2 is SNEGSKA in the germline V gene (reference sequence). The CDR3 consists of 13 residues. A note on this clonotype: Antigen unknown.

This TCR derives from a newborn girl in good health. The chain couples TRBV20-1 to TRBJ2-4; 7 bases are a match to TRBD2. The J call may not be correct, given that the DNA end is closer to TRBJ2-7. The sample consisted of cord blood. CDR3 nucleotides: TGCAGTGCTAGAGGCGGGAGAGGCTACGAGCAGTACTTC. Amino acids: CSARGGRGYEQYF.